This is a list of T cell receptor beta chains from one sample in a study of patients and donors after allogeneic stem cell transplantation. TCRdb reanalysed the RT-PCR reads using MiXCR and keeps one entry per CDR3 protein. The sample lists about 74,000 distinct CDR3 sequences; 26% were seen once. The sample taken for sequencing was blood, either unsorted or a sorted T cell fraction (not recorded which). All receptors come from a human donor who was either an allogeneic HSCT recipient or a stem cell or donor lymphocyte infusion donor (not recorded which). It is not recorded whose cells these are; they may come from a transplant donor. The CDR3 runs from the conserved cysteine through the conserved F or W. D genes are given only for firm matches. Size tells how often a clone was seen (once, few, many) or the class of an expanded clone, and some rows leave it out.

J gene	V gene	D gene	clone size	CDR3 protein	CDR3 DNA
TRBJ2-3	TRBV9	TRBD2	-	CASSVAGGLFSDTQYF	TGTGCCAGCAGCGTAGCGGGGGGGCTATTCTCAGATACGCAGTATTTT
TRBJ2-3	TRBV3-1	-	-	CASSQDRGGKIDTQYF	TGTGCCAGCAGCCAAGATAGGGGAGGCAAAATCGATACGCAGTATTTT
TRBJ1-5	TRBV4-1	-	few	CASSPSWVRGPQPQHF	TGCGCCAGCAGCCCCTCATGGGTCCGGGGGCCTCAGCCCCAGCATTTT
TRBJ1-3	TRBV5-6	-	-	CASSDGRDSGNTIYF	TGTGCCAGCAGCGACGGGAGGGACTCTGGAAACACCATATATTTT
TRBJ1-5	TRBV12-3/TRBV12-4	TRBD1	-	CASQNGGQGSNQPQHF	TGTGCCAGCCAGAACGGGGGACAGGGAAGCAATCAGCCCCAGCATTTT
TRBJ1-1	TRBV9	-	few	CASSADSPGPNTEAFF	TGTGCCAGCAGCGCCGACTCTCCGGGGCCGAACACTGAAGCTTTCTTT
TRBJ2-7	TRBV5-6	TRBD2	-	CASRSTSGSGEQYF	TGTGCCAGCAGATCGACTAGCGGGAGTGGGGAGCAGTACTTC
TRBJ2-1	TRBV12-3/TRBV12-4	TRBD2	-	CASSSITLAGGRFNEQFF	TGTGCCAGCAGTTCGATAACACTAGCGGGGGGCCGGTTCAATGAGCAGTTCTTC
TRBJ1-2	TRBV5-1	-	once	CASSLKGGNYGYTF	TGCGCCAGCAGCTTGAAAGGGGGTAACTATGGCTACACCTTC
TRBJ2-5	TRBV5-1	-	-	CASSLGQRYPQETQYF	TGCGCCAGCAGCTTGGGACAGCGCTATCCCCAAGAGACCCAGTACTTC
TRBJ1-5	TRBV19	-	many	CASSNDRSNQPQHF	TGTGCCAGTAGTAATGACAGGAGCAATCAGCCCCAGCATTTT
TRBJ2-3	TRBV5-1	TRBD2	-	CASSLVETSGSTDTQYF	TGCGCCAGCAGCTTGGTGGAGACTAGCGGGAGCACAGATACGCAGTATTTT
TRBJ2-1	TRBV7-2	-	few	CASSLDDNEQFF	TGTGCCAGCAGCTTAGATGACAATGAGCAGTTCTTC
TRBJ2-1	TRBV29-1	-	-	CSVVVPQLSSDNEQFF	TGCAGCGTTGTAGTACCCCAACTGAGCTCCGACAATGAGCAGTTCTTC
TRBJ1-3	TRBV7-9	-	-	CASSLVVRGNTIYF	TGTGCCAGCAGCTTGGTGGTCCGGGGAAACACCATATATTTT
TRBJ2-4	TRBV7-8	TRBD2	-	CASSLVEGLSNIQYF	TGTGCCAGCAGCTTAGTGGAGGGACTATCAAACATTCAGTACTTC
TRBJ2-2	TRBV6-4	-	-	CASSEEKGTGELFF	TGTGCCAGCAGTGAAGAAAAGGGCACCGGGGAGCTGTTTTTT
TRBJ2-5	TRBV7-2	TRBD2	many	CASSLAGGETQYF	TGTGCCAGCAGCTTAGCCGGGGGGGAGACCCAGTACTTC
TRBJ1-1	TRBV24-1	TRBD1	few	CATFARDREWDTEAFF	TGTGCCACCTTTGCCCGGGACAGGGAGTGGGACACTGAAGCTTTCTTT
TRBJ1-5	TRBV5-1	-	many	CASSLDYSNQPQHF	TGCGCCAGCAGCTTGGATTATAGCAATCAGCCCCAGCATTTT
TRBJ2-5	TRBV6-6	TRBD2	-	CASSYSVRGSEEETQYF	TGTGCCAGCAGTTACTCTGTGCGGGGGAGCGAAGAAGAGACCCAGTACTTC
TRBJ1-5	TRBV20-1	-	few	CSARDGGQIAHQPQHF	TGCAGTGCTAGAGATGGCGGACAGATTGCTCATCAGCCCCAGCATTTT
TRBJ1-1	TRBV5-1	TRBD1	few	CASSRGQGGTEAFF	TGCGCCAGCAGCCGCGGACAGGGTGGCACTGAAGCTTTCTTT
TRBJ2-7	TRBV7-9	-	-	CASSLDWGSYEQYF	TGTGCCAGCAGCTTAGATTGGGGCTCCTACGAGCAGTACTTC
TRBJ2-5	TRBV6-2/TRBV6-3	TRBD2	-	CASSYWGGVQETQYF	TGTGCCAGCAGTTACTGGGGAGGGGTTCAAGAGACCCAGTACTTC
TRBJ1-2	TRBV20-1	-	-	CSARDPTAAGGYGYTF	TGCAGTGCTAGAGACCCTACGGCCGCCGGTGGCTATGGCTACACCTTC
TRBJ2-5	TRBV4-1	-	-	CASSLSRGETQYF	TGCGCCAGCAGCTTGAGTCGGGGAGAGACCCAGTACTTC